The clone carrying this T cell receptor beta chain has more than one count but fewer than ten. CDR1 is DFQATT, CDR2 SNEGSKA, per germline (reference sequence). This CDR3 spans 13 amino acids. The V end lost 5 bases, the J end lost 8 bases, and 16 bases lay between the germline ends. Each CDR3 protein is one row after TCRdb ran MiXCR on the 5' RACE reads. The sample has a few hundred thousand distinct CDR3 sequences, about a sixth seen once. This sample is drawn from a study of T-cell memory formation after mild COVID-19. Sequenced material: PBMCs or a T cell subset sorted from them (not recorded which). The receptor was isolated from a man in his late teens or twenties who had mild COVID-19 (a few samples of this study predate the infection). Cell type and time point are not known. This rearrangement joins TRBV20-1 to TRBJ2-1, with D possibly matching TRBD1 (5 bases). The CDR3 reads CSAPQISRDEQFF. In nucleotides, the CDR3 is TGCAGTGCTCCTCAAATAAGCAGGGATGAGCAGTTCTTC.